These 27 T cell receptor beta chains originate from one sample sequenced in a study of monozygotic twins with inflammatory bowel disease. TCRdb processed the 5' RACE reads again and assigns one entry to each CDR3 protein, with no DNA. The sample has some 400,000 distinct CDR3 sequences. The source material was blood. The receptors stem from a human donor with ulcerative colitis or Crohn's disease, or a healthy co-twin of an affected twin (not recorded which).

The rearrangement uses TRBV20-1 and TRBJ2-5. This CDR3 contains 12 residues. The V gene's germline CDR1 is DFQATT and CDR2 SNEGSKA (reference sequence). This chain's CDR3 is CSGGGVQETQYF.

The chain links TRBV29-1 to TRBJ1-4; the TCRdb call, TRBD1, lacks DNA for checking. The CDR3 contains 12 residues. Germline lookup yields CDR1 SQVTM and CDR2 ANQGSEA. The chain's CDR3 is CSAAGQDEKLFF.

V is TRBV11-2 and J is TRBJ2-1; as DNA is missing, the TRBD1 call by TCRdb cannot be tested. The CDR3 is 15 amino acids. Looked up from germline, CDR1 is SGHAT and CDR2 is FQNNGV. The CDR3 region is CASSLGTGGHNEQFF.

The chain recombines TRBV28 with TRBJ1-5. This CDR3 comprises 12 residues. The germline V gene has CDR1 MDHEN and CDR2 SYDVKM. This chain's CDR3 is CATKEGGQPQHF.

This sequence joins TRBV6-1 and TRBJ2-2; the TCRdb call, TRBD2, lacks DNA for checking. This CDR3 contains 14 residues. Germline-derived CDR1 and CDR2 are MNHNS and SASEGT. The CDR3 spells CAASQAGLRGELFF.

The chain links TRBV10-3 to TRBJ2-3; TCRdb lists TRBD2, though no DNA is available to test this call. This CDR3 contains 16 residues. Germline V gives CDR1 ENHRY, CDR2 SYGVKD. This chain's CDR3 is CAISESSSGRRDTQYF.

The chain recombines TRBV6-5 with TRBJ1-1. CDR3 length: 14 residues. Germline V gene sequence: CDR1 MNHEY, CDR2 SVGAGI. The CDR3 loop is CASSYRPWGTEAFF.

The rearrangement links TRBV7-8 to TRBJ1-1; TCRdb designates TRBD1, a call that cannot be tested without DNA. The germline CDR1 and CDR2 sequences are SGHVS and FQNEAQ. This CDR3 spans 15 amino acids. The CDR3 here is CASSLDGGMNTEAFF.

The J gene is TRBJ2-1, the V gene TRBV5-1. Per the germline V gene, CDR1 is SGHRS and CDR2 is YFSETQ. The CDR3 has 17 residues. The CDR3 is CASSLPVKGGPYNEQFF.

This CDR3 reads CASSDGGSYTDTQYF. This chain uses TRBV3-1 with TRBJ2-3; there is no DNA to check the TCRdb D call of TRBD1. Germline-derived CDR1 and CDR2 are LGHDT and YNNKEL (reference sequence). The CDR3 extends over 15 amino acids.

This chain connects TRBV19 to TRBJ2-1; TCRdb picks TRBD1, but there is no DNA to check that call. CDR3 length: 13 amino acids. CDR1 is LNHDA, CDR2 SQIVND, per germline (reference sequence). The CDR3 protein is CASSIVGGSEQFF.

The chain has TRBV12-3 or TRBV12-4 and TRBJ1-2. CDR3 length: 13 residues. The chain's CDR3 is CASSSSFNYGYTF.

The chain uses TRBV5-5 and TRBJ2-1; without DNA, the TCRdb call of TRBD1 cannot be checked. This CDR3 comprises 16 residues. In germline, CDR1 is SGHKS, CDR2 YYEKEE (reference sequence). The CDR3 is CASSSSGTSSYNEQFF. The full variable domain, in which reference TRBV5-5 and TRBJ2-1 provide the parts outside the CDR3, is DAGVTQSPTHLIKTRGQQVTLRCSPISGHKSVSWYQQVLGQGPQFIFQYYEKEERGRGNFPDRFSARQFPNYSSELNVNALLLGDSALYLCASSSSGTSSYNEQFFGPGTRLTVL.

The CDR3 sequence: CAISESHSGLAKNIQYF. V and J are TRBV10-3 and TRBJ2-4; the TRBD2 assignment by TCRdb is unverifiable without DNA. Per the germline V gene, CDR1 is ENHRY and CDR2 is SYGVKD. The CDR3 sequence is 17 residues long.

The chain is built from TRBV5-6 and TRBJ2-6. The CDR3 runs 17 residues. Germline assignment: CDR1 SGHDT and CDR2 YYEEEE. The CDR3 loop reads CASSLVTLDSGANVLTF.

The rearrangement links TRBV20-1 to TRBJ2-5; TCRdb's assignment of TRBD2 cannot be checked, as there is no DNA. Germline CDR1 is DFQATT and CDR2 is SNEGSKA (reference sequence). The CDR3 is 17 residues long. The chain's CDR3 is CSARGSRLAAYQETQYF.

The CDR3: CASSLTLSPAGGPLGEQFF. The rearrangement joins TRBV7-3 to TRBJ2-1; TCRdb picks TRBD2, but there is no DNA to check that call. Looked up from germline, CDR1 is SGHTA and CDR2 is FQGTGA. The CDR3 is 19 residues long.

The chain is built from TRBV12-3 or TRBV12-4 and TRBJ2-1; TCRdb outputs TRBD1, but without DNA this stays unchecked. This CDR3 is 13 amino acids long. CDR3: CASRRKGSNEQFF.

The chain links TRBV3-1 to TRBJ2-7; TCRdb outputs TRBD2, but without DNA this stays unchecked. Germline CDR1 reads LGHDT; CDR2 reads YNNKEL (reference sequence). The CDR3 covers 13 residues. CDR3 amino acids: CASSPGLPSEQYF.

Here the CDR3 reads CASSSTPGGGQPQHF. V usage is TRBV11-2 and J usage is TRBJ1-5; checking the TCRdb D call of TRBD1 is not possible without DNA. The CDR3 is 15 residues long. In germline, CDR1 is SGHAT, CDR2 FQNNGV.

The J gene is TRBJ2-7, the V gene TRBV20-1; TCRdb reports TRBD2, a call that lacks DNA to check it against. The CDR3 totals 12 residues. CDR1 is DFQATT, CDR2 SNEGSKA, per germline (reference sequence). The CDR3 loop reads CSAVFSSYEQYF.

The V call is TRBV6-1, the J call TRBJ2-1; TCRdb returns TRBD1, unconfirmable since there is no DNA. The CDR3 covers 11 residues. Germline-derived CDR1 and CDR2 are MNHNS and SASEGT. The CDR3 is CASGGLDEQFF.

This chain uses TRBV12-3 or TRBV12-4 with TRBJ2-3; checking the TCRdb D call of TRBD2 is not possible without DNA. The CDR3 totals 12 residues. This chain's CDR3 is CASRGLTDTQYF.

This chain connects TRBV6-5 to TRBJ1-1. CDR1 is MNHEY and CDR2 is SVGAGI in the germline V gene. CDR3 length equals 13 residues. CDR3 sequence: CASSYSMNTEAFF.

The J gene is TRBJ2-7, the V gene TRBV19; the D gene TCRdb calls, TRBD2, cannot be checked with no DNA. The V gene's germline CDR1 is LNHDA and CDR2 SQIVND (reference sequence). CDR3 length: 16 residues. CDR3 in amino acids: CASKPSSGGGSYEQYF. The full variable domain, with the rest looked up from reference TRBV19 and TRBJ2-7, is DGGITQSPKYLFRKEGQNVTLSCEQNLNHDAMYWYRQDPGQGLRLIYYSQIVNDFQKGDIAEGYSVSREKKESFPLTVTSAQKNPTAFYLCASKPSSGGGSYEQYFGPGTRLTVT.

CDR3 amino acids: CASSFGTERYSGNTIYF. The chain has TRBV12-3 or TRBV12-4 and TRBJ1-3; TCRdb's assignment of TRBD1 cannot be checked, as there is no DNA. The CDR3 totals 17 residues.

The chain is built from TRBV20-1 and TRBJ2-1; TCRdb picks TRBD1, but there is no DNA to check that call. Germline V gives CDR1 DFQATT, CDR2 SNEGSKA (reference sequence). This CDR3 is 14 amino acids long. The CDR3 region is CSAEGGQAGSEQFF.